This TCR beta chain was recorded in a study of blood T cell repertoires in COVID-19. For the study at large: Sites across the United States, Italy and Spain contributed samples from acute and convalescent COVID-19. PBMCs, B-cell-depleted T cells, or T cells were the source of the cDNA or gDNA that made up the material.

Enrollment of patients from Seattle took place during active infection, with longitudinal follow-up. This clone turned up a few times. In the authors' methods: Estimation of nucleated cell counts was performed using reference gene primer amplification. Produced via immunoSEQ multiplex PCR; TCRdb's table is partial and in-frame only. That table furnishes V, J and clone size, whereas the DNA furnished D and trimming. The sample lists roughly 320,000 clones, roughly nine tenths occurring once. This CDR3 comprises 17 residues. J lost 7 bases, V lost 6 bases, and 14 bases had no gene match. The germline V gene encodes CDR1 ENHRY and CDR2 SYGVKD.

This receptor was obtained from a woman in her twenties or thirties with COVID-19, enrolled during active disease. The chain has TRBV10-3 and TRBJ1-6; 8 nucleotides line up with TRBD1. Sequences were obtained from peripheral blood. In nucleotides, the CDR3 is TGTGCCATCAGCATGGACAGGGCCCAGGCGGGGAATTCACCCCTCCACTTT. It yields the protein CAISMDRAQAGNSPLHF.